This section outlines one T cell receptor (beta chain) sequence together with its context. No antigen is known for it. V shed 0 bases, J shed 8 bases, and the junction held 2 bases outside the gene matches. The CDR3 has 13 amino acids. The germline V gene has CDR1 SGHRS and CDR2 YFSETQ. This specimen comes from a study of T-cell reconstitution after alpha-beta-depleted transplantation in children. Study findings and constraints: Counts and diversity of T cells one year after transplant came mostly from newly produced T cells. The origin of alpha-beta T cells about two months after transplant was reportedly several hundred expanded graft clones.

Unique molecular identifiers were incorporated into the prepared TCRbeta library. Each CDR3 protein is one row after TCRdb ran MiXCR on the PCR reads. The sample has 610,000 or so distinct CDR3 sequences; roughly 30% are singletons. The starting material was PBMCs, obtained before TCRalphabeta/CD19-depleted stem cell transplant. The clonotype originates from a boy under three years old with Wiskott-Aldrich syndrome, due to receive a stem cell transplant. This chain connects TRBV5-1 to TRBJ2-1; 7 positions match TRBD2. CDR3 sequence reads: CASSLGGSDEQFF. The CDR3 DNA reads TGCGCCAGCAGCTTGGGCGGGAGTGATGAGCAGTTCTTC.